Listed below are T cell receptor beta chains from one sample, sequenced in a study of T cell responses to AZD1222 COVID-19 vaccine. Sequencing was performed with immunoSEQ multiplex PCR; in TCRdb, only in-frame clones are kept and a portion is missing. This table has 95,000 to 110,000 clones, over 75% appearing once. The sequenced sample was peripheral blood, obtained on day 0 of AZD1222 vaccination. All receptors come from an adult in good health. Both conserved end residues are part of each CDR3.

v_gene	j_gene	CDR3aa
TRBV12-3/TRBV12-4	TRBJ2-7	CASSLERAYEQYF
TRBV10-3	TRBJ2-2	CAISTSPTGELFF
TRBV9	TRBJ2-3	CASTRSDSTDTQYF
TRBV15	TRBJ2-7	CATSRETADEQYF
TRBV19	TRBJ2-2	CASSIGTGQTGELFF
TRBV5-8	TRBJ2-2	CASSFRVSGELFF
TRBV5-1	TRBJ1-5	CASSLGVGNQPQHF
TRBV6-1	TRBJ2-5	CASSETSSQETQYF
TRBV6-5	TRBJ1-6	CASSYGGGISPLHF
TRBV5-1	TRBJ2-5	CASSDGTSGGALETQYF
TRBV18	TRBJ1-2	CASSPGAERLGGYTF
TRBV7-9	TRBJ1-3	CASRGREPSGNTIYF
TRBV4-3	TRBJ1-1	CASSRRTAVSTEAFF
TRBV7-9	TRBJ1-1	CASSSNTEAFF
TRBV6-5	TRBJ1-2	CASSYSLAGNYGYTF
TRBV7-2	TRBJ2-1	CASSPGLAGVFDEQFF
TRBV19	TRBJ1-2	CASSTGRIYGYTF
TRBV6-4	TRBJ2-3	CASSDSTGATDTQYF
TRBV3-1/TRBV3-2	TRBJ1-2	CASSPTGYGYTF
TRBV6-6	TRBJ2-1	CASSYSRTGAPNEQFF
TRBV15	TRBJ1-1	CATERGKENTEAFF
TRBV7-9	TRBJ1-1	CASSPPQGRNTEAFF
TRBV9	TRBJ2-3	CASSPGTNTQYF
TRBV27	TRBJ2-5	CASSTGDRFQETQYF
TRBV2	TRBJ1-2	CASSDRGAGSDGYTF
TRBV27	TRBJ1-6	CASRNLRLSPLHF
TRBV5-1	TRBJ2-2	CASSLLEGGTGELFF
TRBV3-1/TRBV3-2	TRBJ1-2	CASRPFLQGVVYYGYTF
TRBV10-1	TRBJ2-5	CTSSAQGLAGSQETQYF
TRBV27	TRBJ2-7	CASSFGGTPIYEQYF
TRBV6-2/TRBV6-3	TRBJ1-6	CASSFPYNSPLHF
TRBV4-3	TRBJ2-4	CASSQEDSQLAKNIQYF
TRBV9	TRBJ2-6	CASTLGGAGSGANVLTF
TRBV5-5	TRBJ2-2	CASSLIGANTGELFF
TRBV5-1	TRBJ1-3	CASSLGQSSGNTIYF
TRBV25-1	TRBJ1-5	CASSDDRGAISNQPQHF
TRBV5-1	TRBJ1-1	CASGPQGLNTEAFF
TRBV3-1/TRBV3-2	TRBJ2-1	CASSQRAGTHYNEQFF
TRBV12-3/TRBV12-4	TRBJ1-2	CASSSQGSGYTF